The sequence of this T cell receptor beta chain was determined in a study of blood T cell repertoires in COVID-19. Study-level information: T cells, B-cell-depleted T cells, or PBMCs supplied cDNA or gDNA.

V shed 5 bases and J 2 bases; nucleotides not matched to a gene: 6. Germline V CDR1 and CDR2: WNHNN, SYGVQD (reference sequence). CDR3 length: 15 residues. In the authors' methods: The authors estimated nucleated cell counts from reference gene primer amplification. Sequencing was performed with immunoSEQ multiplex PCR; in TCRdb, only in-frame clones are kept and a portion is missing. That table is the source of V, J and clone size, and D and trimming were worked out from the DNA. The data contain about 400,000 clones, about nine tenths of them singletons. The source is a woman aged 30 to 39 with active or convalescent COVID-19. The V and J genes are TRBV10-1 and TRBJ2-1; 7 nucleotides agree with TRBD2. Input material: peripheral blood. The CDR3 sequence is CASSPPGLPYNEQFF. In DNA, the CDR3 is TGCGCCAGCAGTCCACCGGGACTACCCTACAATGAGCAGTTCTTC.